The table lists the clone carrying this T cell receptor (beta chain) with many counts. Its antigen is currently unknown. TCRdb independently ran MiXCR on the reads; one entry per CDR3 protein. The sample has 170,000 or so distinct CDR3 sequences, approximately 15% seen once. This entry is derived from a study of T cell repertoires in cytomegalovirus infection. Study overall: Matching HLA type, along with CMV infection, was indicated by public TCR beta signatures. Points from the study as a whole: HLA-C-restricted TCR beta clonotypes specific for CMV led the ex vivo response. There were carriers of CMV plus the relevant HLA, and cumulative public TCR beta family frequency identified them.

CDR3 length: 15 amino acids. From germline, CDR1 is MNHEY and CDR2 SMNVEV (reference sequence). Trimming cost V 5 bases and J 6 bases, with 17 bases left between them. The TCR originated in a human donor in good health (CMV status not recorded). Some clones in this sample may be carry-over from other donors' samples. Sequencing input: PBMCs. This chain connects TRBV27 to TRBJ1-5; D is possibly TRBD1 (6 bases). The CDR3 is CASSGSTGGLQPQHF. The CDR3 DNA is TGTGCCAGCAGTGGATCCACGGGGGGCCTTCAGCCCCAGCATTTT.